This is a list of T cell receptor beta chains from one sample in a study of T cells expressing NK-cell markers. TCRdb reprocessed the 5' RACE reads and reports one entry per CDR3 protein, with no DNA. The table lists about 190,000 distinct CDR3 sequences. The specimen was blood T cells: a sorted CD56 or NKG2C T cell subset, CD4+ or CD8+ T cells, or bulk PBMC T cells (not recorded which). The receptors derive from a man between 18 and 69 years old in good health. The CDR3 runs from the conserved cysteine through the conserved F or W. Each record gives: J gene, V gene, CDR3 protein.

J: TRBJ2-3; V: TRBV12-3/TRBV12-4; CDR3: CASTPDSVTDTQYF
J: TRBJ1-6; V: TRBV13; CDR3: CASSSGTAYNSPLHF
J: TRBJ1-5; V: TRBV7-9; CDR3: CASSLTTQPQHF
J: TRBJ2-3; V: TRBV7-3; CDR3: CASSNTGASTDTQYF
J: TRBJ2-7; V: TRBV5-4; CDR3: CASSLPGVRYEQYF
J: TRBJ2-7; V: TRBV11-2; CDR3: CASSLEAGLAFSYEQYF
J: TRBJ1-6; V: TRBV4-2; CDR3: CASSQDSYRGRDYNSPLHF
J: TRBJ2-3; V: TRBV5-8; CDR3: CASSLTGPLITQYF
J: TRBJ2-3; V: TRBV11-3; CDR3: CASSSTSAGTYTQYF
J: TRBJ2-5; V: TRBV28; CDR3: CASSLVAFQETQYF
J: TRBJ1-5; V: TRBV4-2; CDR3: CASSQVDQGSNQPQHF
J: TRBJ1-1; V: TRBV5-1; CDR3: CASSLGMGSYTEAFF
J: TRBJ2-3; V: TRBV6-2/TRBV6-3; CDR3: CASSLIAGGLTDTQYF
J: TRBJ1-5; V: TRBV28; CDR3: CASSLQGAGNQPQHF
J: TRBJ2-5; V: TRBV9; CDR3: CASSSPPGQTEETQYF
J: TRBJ2-1; V: TRBV2; CDR3: CASTKRGATYNEQFF
J: TRBJ2-3; V: TRBV12-5; CDR3: CASGFTTDTQYF
J: TRBJ1-1; V: TRBV5-6; CDR3: CASSSPTGNTEAFF
J: TRBJ2-1; V: TRBV7-6; CDR3: CASSAGGSHNEQFF
J: TRBJ2-4; V: TRBV4-1; CDR3: CASSQDAPVYNIQYF
J: TRBJ2-2; V: TRBV7-7; CDR3: CASSLRTSGGSNTGELFF
J: TRBJ2-1; V: TRBV7-6; CDR3: CASSPGYGEQFF
J: TRBJ2-2; V: TRBV7-8; CDR3: CASSPRLNTGELFF
J: TRBJ2-1; V: TRBV28; CDR3: CASSLYLPPNNHRQFF
J: TRBJ2-2; V: TRBV7-6; CDR3: CASSLALGGELFF
J: TRBJ2-1; V: TRBV6-1; CDR3: CASSEGPGPYNEQFF
J: TRBJ2-1; V: TRBV27; CDR3: CASSKLAGGPNEQFF
J: TRBJ2-1; V: TRBV15; CDR3: CATSRDYSGSRSDEQFF
J: TRBJ2-3; V: TRBV29-1; CDR3: CSVEPTGPIDTQYF
J: TRBJ2-7; V: TRBV6-1; CDR3: CASSESRALGYEQYF
J: TRBJ2-3; V: TRBV2; CDR3: CASTRTSGGYLDTQYF
J: TRBJ2-5; V: TRBV3-1; CDR3: CASSKGQGARETQYF